This T cell receptor beta chain was recovered during a study of T-cell memory formation after mild COVID-19 (dated by TCRdb to 2020 to 2023). For context, the study as a whole: Most TCR sequence clusters were specific to one of the two donors. Two young, previously healthy adult volunteers, one female and one male, were included in the cohort. Longitudinal TCRalpha and TCRbeta repertoire sequencing tracked T-cell clones expanding and contracting after mild COVID-19 in a couple of donors.

What the study reported, not specific to this receptor: The second-wave clones that peaked on day 37 were not confirmed to be SARS-CoV-2 specific. Balanced CD4/CD8 phenotypes were observed for clones contracting from day 15 to 85, whereas a bias towards CD4+ was observed for a second wave of clones expanding from day 15 to 37. Some responding clones were found in pre-infection memory, which suggests that pre-existing cross-reactive memory T cells took part in the SARS-CoV-2 response. The study covered only a couple of mild cases, and larger cohorts including severe cases with pre-infection samples were considered necessary. Contracting CD4+ clones were located mainly in the CM and EM memory subsets, whereas CD8+ clones were found to be enriched in EMRA.

Ficoll-Paque density gradient centrifugation was used to isolate PBMCs. This clonotype turned up a few times. The antigen this receptor binds is unknown. It has no much larger one-base neighbor in the sample; base qualities were not kept. For CDR1 and CDR2, the germline V gene (reference sequence) lists LNHNV and YYDKDF. V and J are truncated by 9 bases and 1 base respectively, leaving an intervening sequence of 16 bases. The cysteine opens and the phenylalanine closes a CDR3 of 14 amino acids. Only the CDR3 portion is preserved as DNA: 42 bases, with reading frame beginning at the first base. TCRdb lists the instrument as Illumina NovaSeq 6000. TCRalpha and TCRbeta cDNA libraries were built by 5'RACE with constant-segment primers, adding sample barcodes and unique molecular identifiers. Trizol reagent was used to extract RNA from every sample. Library amplification was performed in two PCR steps, and a second sample barcode and Illumina TruSeq adapters were introduced in the second step. Sequencing of the libraries was done on an Illumina NovaSeq, producing 2 x 150 bp paired-end reads. Per the original workflow: Reads were demultiplexed and collapsed into UMI-guided consensus sequences with migec v1.2.7. Using mixcr v2.1.11, the UMI consensuses were aligned to TRA and TRB V and J templates and assembled into clonotypes. A clonotype was counted as expanded or contracted only if both edgeR and NoisET called the change significant, with noise models trained on biological replicates. edgeR calls used a false discovery rate-adjusted p below 0.01 and a log2 fold-change threshold of 1. PCA with hierarchical clustering of max-normalized trajectories of the 1000 most abundant clonotypes was used as exploratory dynamics analysis. Each responding clone was given a CD4 or CD8 phenotype based on the CD4+ and CD8+ repertoires, which had been sequenced separately. The public sequencing data were trimmed at Q25 with fastp and processed into clonotypes with MiXCR by TCRdb, which kept only in-frame beta chains. One record per CDR3 amino acid sequence lists the most common genes and DNA. TCRdb, not the authors, supplied the V and J calls. This sample comprises around 200,000 distinct CDR3 sequences, approximately 17% of them detected only once. The ten largest account for under 4.5% of the sample.

The sequence is built from TRBV15 and TRBJ2-7; the D gene is perhaps TRBD1 or TRBD2, each of them matching over 5 bases. The material sequenced was PBMCs or a T cell subset sorted from them (not recorded which). The source of this sequence is a man aged 18-30 years who had mild COVID-19 (a few samples of this study predate the infection). The sample titles of this study are shuffled in the database, so cell type and time point are left out; the donor was told from shared clones. The CDR3 amino acid sequence is: CATDNRGDSYEQYF. The DNA reads as follows: TGTGCCACTGACAACCGGGGCGATTCCTACGAGCAGTACTTC.